Listed below are T cell receptor beta chains from one sample, sequenced in a study of sequential checkpoint blockade in melanoma. The assay was immunoSEQ multiplex PCR, and TCRdb's table has in-frame clones only and misses some. The sample carries about 27,000 clones, about 80% recorded once. The sequencing here drew on CD8+ T cells sorted from blood (inferred from file names), taken from a patient given nivolumab and ipilimumab in sequence. These receptors were obtained from a human donor with melanoma. Both conserved end residues are part of each CDR3. The D gene is left open where the match is weak. Clone size is not always given. Where it is, it says once, few, many or a class for expanded clones.

.,TRBV28,TRBJ1-2,.,TGTGCCAGCAGTTTACAAGTAGGCGAGGTGGTGCCCTATGGCTACACCTTC,CASSLQVGEVVPYGYTF
.,TRBV4-1,TRBJ2-1,.,TGCGCCAGCAGCCAAGGGACAGCCTCTAATGAGCAGTTCTTC,CASSQGTASNEQFF
few,TRBV4-3,TRBJ2-3,TRBD1,TGCGCCAGCAGCCAGGCCGGACAGGGTAATGAGGATACGCAGTATTTT,CASSQAGQGNEDTQYF
few,TRBV6-4,TRBJ2-7,TRBD1,TGTGCCAGCAGTGAAGGGGGCGAGTACGAGCAGTACTTC,CASSEGGEYEQYF
once,TRBV27,TRBJ2-7,.,TGTGCCAGCAGTTTATCCCCCACCTACGAGCAGTACTTC,CASSLSPTYEQYF
.,TRBV9,TRBJ2-1,.,TGTGCCAGCAGCGTAGTCCCTAGCCAAAGCTTCAATGAGCAGTTCTTC,CASSVVPSQSFNEQFF
.,TRBV30,TRBJ2-1,TRBD2,TGTGCCTGCAAATCACTAGCGTCCAATGAGCAGTTCTTC,CACKSLASNEQFF
.,TRBV19,TRBJ1-5,.,TGTGCCAGTAGTATAGATCTATGGACACCTAGCAATCAGCCCCAGCATTTT,CASSIDLWTPSNQPQHF
.,TRBV6-5,TRBJ2-4,TRBD2,TGTGCCAGCTCAGCGGGATCAGGAAACATTCAGTACTTC,CASSAGSGNIQYF
.,TRBV6-5,TRBJ1-3,.,TGTGCCAGTAGAAGAGACAGCTCTGGAAACACCATATATTTT,CASRRDSSGNTIYF
.,TRBV9,TRBJ2-1,.,TGTGCCAGCAGCCCGGAGCTCGGAGGTATCGGCTCCTACAATGAGCAGTTCTTC,CASSPELGGIGSYNEQFF
.,TRBV4-3,TRBJ1-1,TRBD1,TGCGCCAGCAGCCAAGATCCGGGACAGGGCGGAGCGGGGGCTTTCTTT,CASSQDPGQGGAGAFF
.,TRBV19,TRBJ2-3,.,TGTGCCAGTAGTATAGCGGGTAGCGGCACAGATACGCAGTATTTT,CASSIAGSGTDTQYF
once,TRBV4-1,TRBJ1-5,.,TGCGCCAGCAGCCAAGTCACTGGTCGAGATCAGCCCCAGCATTTT,CASSQVTGRDQPQHF
.,TRBV11-2,TRBJ2-7,.,TGTGCCAGCAGTCTAGACAGCGCATCCTACGAGCAGTACTTC,CASSLDSASYEQYF
.,TRBV27,TRBJ1-1,.,TGTGCCAGCACGGAGGGAGCGGGCACTGAAGCTTTCTTT,CASTEGAGTEAFF
.,TRBV7-9,TRBJ2-1,TRBD2,TGTGCCAGCAGCCGCAGCGGACTAGCGGGGCATGAGCAGTTCTTC,CASSRSGLAGHEQFF
.,TRBV4-1,TRBJ1-1,TRBD1,TGCGCCAGCAGCCGACGGGGACAGGGGGACACTGAAGCTTTCTTT,CASSRRGQGDTEAFF
few,TRBV4-2,TRBJ2-2,.,TGTGCCAGCAGCCTCCGCTGGGGGGTAGTAGGTAACGGGGAGCTGTTTTTT,CASSLRWGVVGNGELFF
.,TRBV6-1,TRBJ1-4,.,TGTGCCAGCAGTGAAGAGGGGGGGCTTGCTGAAAAACTGTTTTTT,CASSEEGGLAEKLFF
medium-sized,TRBV7-6,TRBJ1-5,TRBD1,TGTGCCAGCAGCGTCGGGACAGGGAAAAATCAGCCCCAGCATTTT,CASSVGTGKNQPQHF
.,TRBV7-9,TRBJ1-4,.,TGTGCCAGCAGCTTAAAAGGTGGCGGGCGAGAAAAACTGTTTTTT,CASSLKGGGREKLFF
.,TRBV28,TRBJ1-5,.,TGTGCCAGCAGGGGGCGTGAGTATAGCAATCAGCCCCAGCATTTT,CASRGREYSNQPQHF
.,TRBV2,TRBJ2-2,.,TGTGCCAGCTTGGGGGCCACAAATATCGGGGAGCTGTTTTTT,CASLGATNIGELFF
.,TRBV6-5,TRBJ1-5,.,TGTGCCAGCAGTTACAATCTTCGTCAGCCCCAGCATTTT,CASSYNLRQPQHF
.,TRBV27,TRBJ2-3,.,TGTGCCAGCAGTACCCTGGGGGGGCGGACAGATACGCAGTATTTT,CASSTLGGRTDTQYF
.,TRBV2,TRBJ1-2,.,TGTGCCAGCTCAAGAAACGAGCGCGGTTCCTATGGCTACACCTTC,CASSRNERGSYGYTF
.,TRBV5-1,TRBJ2-7,.,TGCGCCAGCAGCTTGGCCGACCGGGAAGGCGACGAGCAGTACTTC,CASSLADREGDEQYF
.,TRBV19,TRBJ2-2,.,TGTGCCAGTAGTTACCAGGGTGGTGGGACCGGGGAGCTGTTTTTT,CASSYQGGGTGELFF
.,TRBV27,TRBJ2-7,TRBD1,TGTGCCAGCAGTACCGGGACAGGCGACTACGAGCAGTACTTC,CASSTGTGDYEQYF
.,TRBV9,TRBJ2-1,TRBD2,TGTGCCAGCAGCGTACGAGCGGGGACTAACAATGAGCAGTTCTTC,CASSVRAGTNNEQFF
.,TRBV5-5,TRBJ1-1,.,TGTGCCAGCAGCTTGGGACACACGAACACTGAAGCTTTCTTT,CASSLGHTNTEAFF
.,TRBV6-4,TRBJ2-3,TRBD2,TGTGCCAGCAGTGGGGACGGGGGGGGCACAGATACGCAGTATTTT,CASSGDGGGTDTQYF
.,TRBV28,TRBJ2-3,TRBD1,TGTGCCAGCAGTTTGGCCCTCAGGGGGAGCACAGATACGCAGTATTTT,CASSLALRGSTDTQYF
.,TRBV4-1,TRBJ2-7,TRBD2,TGCGCCAGCAGCCGCGGGACTAGTTCCTACGAGCAGTACTTC,CASSRGTSSYEQYF
.,TRBV7-3,TRBJ2-5,TRBD2,TGTGCCAGCAGCCCCTCTAGCGGGGGAGAGACCCAGTACTTC,CASSPSSGGETQYF
.,TRBV6-1,TRBJ1-1,.,TGTGCCAGCAGGGGGAGGTTTTTGAACACTGAAGCTTTCTTT,CASRGRFLNTEAFF
.,TRBV7-2,TRBJ1-1,.,TGTGCATCGGGGCAGGGGTGGACTGAAGCTTTCTTT,CASGQGWTEAFF
.,TRBV13,TRBJ2-7,.,TGTGCCAGCAGCCAGGGTCCTCAGGCCTACGAGCAGTACTTC,CASSQGPQAYEQYF